These T cell receptor beta chains were read from a single sample in a study of T cells in Graves' hyperthyroidism and ophthalmopathy. Via MiXCR, TCRdb re-called the multiplex PCR reads, giving one row per CDR3 protein. In the table there are approximately 590,000 distinct CDR3 sequences, around 14% of which are singletons. The sample taken for sequencing was blood. The receptors were gathered from a woman aged 30 to 39 with Graves' hyperthyroidism. Each CDR3 is given with its conserved first and last residue. The D gene is left open where the match is weak. For some rows the clone size is stated as once, few or many, or as a class when expanded; others skip it.

few | TRBJ2-1 | TRBV5-8 | TRBD1 | CASTGDRDGNEQFF | TGTGCCAGCACGGGGGACAGGGATGGCAATGAGCAGTTCTTC
few | TRBJ1-1 | TRBV15 | - | CATSSLLGFGNTEAFF | TGTGCCACCAGCAGCCTTCTGGGATTTGGGAACACTGAAGCTTTCTTT
- | TRBJ2-1 | TRBV3-1 | - | CASSPRVGSYKQFF | TGTGCCAGCAGCCCTCGCGTCGGCTCCTACAAGCAGTTCTTC
many | TRBJ2-5 | TRBV20-1 | - | CSARHFRAAQETQYF | TGCAGTGCTAGACACTTTCGAGCGGCCCAAGAGACCCAGTACTTC
few | TRBJ2-7 | TRBV27 | TRBD2 | CASSKSLAGVYEQYF | TGTGCCAGCAGTAAAAGCCTAGCGGGAGTCTACGAGCAGTACTTC
- | TRBJ1-1 | TRBV14 | - | CASSYKTWGNTEAFF | TGTGCCAGCAGTTATAAGACCTGGGGGAACACTGAAGCTTTCTTT
few | TRBJ2-4 | TRBV12-3/TRBV12-4 | TRBD1 | CASSFFGSGGKNIQYF | TGTGCCAGCAGTTTTTTTGGGTCAGGGGGCAAAAACATTCAGTACTTC
- | TRBJ2-3 | TRBV19 | - | CASSSGTGTDTQYF | TGTGCCAGTAGTAGTGGCACGGGGACAGATACGCAGTATTTT
many | TRBJ2-1 | TRBV27 | TRBD2 | CASSLAGLAGGTSYNEQFF | TGTGCCAGCAGTTTAGCGGGACTAGCGGGAGGTACCTCCTACAATGAGCAGTTCTTC
- | TRBJ2-1 | TRBV28 | TRBD2 | CASSETSGRAYEQFF | TGTGCCAGCAGTGAGACTAGCGGGAGGGCTTATGAGCAGTTCTTC
many | TRBJ2-5 | TRBV2 | - | CASSSSWAIGHLKAAQYF | TGTGCCAGCAGCTCCTCTTGGGCTATCGGACACCTAAAAGCGGCCCAGTACTTC
few | TRBJ1-1 | TRBV19 | - | CASRTRDSRLNTEAFF | TGTGCCAGTAGAACCCGAGACAGCAGATTGAACACTGAAGCTTTCTTT
- | TRBJ2-5 | TRBV18 | - | CASSSPNNQETQYF | TGTGCCAGCTCTTCGCCCAACAACCAAGAGACCCAGTACTTC
- | TRBJ2-1 | TRBV10-2 | TRBD2 | CASSNPPSGYNSYNEQFF | TGCGCCAGCAGTAATCCGCCTAGCGGATATAACTCCTACAATGAGCAGTTCTTC
- | TRBJ1-4 | TRBV10-3 | - | CAISEGASNEKLFF | TGTGCCATCAGTGAAGGAGCCTCTAATGAAAAACTGTTTTTT
many | TRBJ2-2 | TRBV5-5 | TRBD1 | CASRSPGQGNTGELFF | TGTGCCAGCAGGTCGCCGGGACAGGGGAACACCGGGGAGCTGTTTTTT
few | TRBJ2-7 | TRBV5-5 | - | CASSLGPIRDYEQYF | TGTGCCAGCAGCTTGGGGCCGATCCGGGACTACGAGCAGTACTTC
many | TRBJ2-7 | TRBV28 | TRBD1 | CASRATGGYEQYF | TGTGCCAGCAGAGCGACAGGGGGCTACGAGCAGTACTTC
- | TRBJ2-2 | TRBV18 | - | CASSPEDGLTGELFF | TGTGCCAGCTCACCCGAGGATGGTCTCACCGGGGAGCTGTTTTTT
many | TRBJ2-7 | TRBV7-2 | - | CASSLVGGENEQYF | TGTGCCAGCAGCTTAGTTGGGGGAGAAAACGAGCAGTACTTC
many | TRBJ2-3 | TRBV3-1 | TRBD2 | CASSPTSGSSDTQYF | TGTGCCAGCAGCCCGACTAGCGGGAGTTCAGATACGCAGTATTTT
- | TRBJ2-7 | TRBV6-2/TRBV6-3 | - | CASSPTSGEQYF | TGTGCCAGCAGTCCTACGAGCGGCGAGCAGTACTTC
many | TRBJ2-1 | TRBV28 | - | CASSLIRGNYNEQFF | TGTGCCAGCAGTTTGATAAGGGGAAACTACAATGAGCAGTTCTTC
many | TRBJ1-1 | TRBV5-6 | - | CASSSYVVDTEAFF | TGTGCCAGCAGCTCCTACGTCGTGGACACTGAAGCTTTCTTT
- | TRBJ2-7 | TRBV28 | TRBD1 | CASGVRTGVNEQYF | TGTGCCAGCGGAGTCAGGACAGGGGTTAACGAGCAGTACTTC
many | TRBJ1-2 | TRBV18 | - | CASEKERGANYGYTF | TGTGCCAGCGAAAAAGAGAGGGGAGCTAACTATGGCTACACCTTC
many | TRBJ2-3 | TRBV12-3/TRBV12-4 | - | CASSLNGGVPDTQYF | TGTGCCAGCAGTTTAAACGGGGGAGTCCCAGATACGCAGTATTTT
many | TRBJ2-7 | TRBV6-1 | TRBD1 | CASSTGVPTYEQYF | TGTGCCAGCAGTACAGGGGTTCCCACCTACGAGCAGTACTTC
- | TRBJ2-1 | TRBV20-1 | - | CSSGESSYNEQFF | TGCAGTTCGGGGGAGAGCTCCTACAATGAGCAGTTCTTC
many | TRBJ2-7 | TRBV28 | TRBD1 | CASSFQGESYEQYF | TGTGCCAGCAGTTTTCAGGGGGAATCCTACGAGCAGTACTTC
many | TRBJ2-5 | TRBV2 | - | CASKRGNSEETQYF | TGTGCCAGCAAACGCGGGAACTCCGAGGAGACCCAGTACTTC
- | TRBJ1-1 | TRBV9 | TRBD1 | CASSDGGTGGLLTEAFF | TGTGCCAGCAGCGACGGGGGGACAGGGGGACTCCTCACTGAAGCTTTCTTT
many | TRBJ1-5 | TRBV20-1 | - | CSARGGGRNQPQHF | TGCAGTGCTAGGGGGGGGGGACGCAATCAGCCCCAGCATTTT
- | TRBJ1-2 | TRBV5-6 | TRBD1 | CASSLAGTGSSYGYTF | TGTGCCAGCAGCTTGGCCGGGACAGGGTCATCGTATGGCTACACCTTC
few | TRBJ1-2 | TRBV5-1 | - | CASSLGLSSNYGYTF | TGCGCCAGCAGCTTGGGGCTCAGCTCTAACTATGGCTACACCTTC
once | TRBJ2-5 | TRBV20-1 | TRBD2 | CSAERLAGGETQYF | TGCAGTGCTGAGAGGCTAGCGGGAGGGGAGACCCAGTACTTC
many | TRBJ2-1 | TRBV27 | - | CASSRRDLTYNEQFF | TGTGCCAGCAGTCGGCGGGATCTGACCTACAATGAGCAGTTCTTC
many | TRBJ2-5 | TRBV7-9 | - | CASSRETQYF | TGTGCCAGCAGCCGGGAGACCCAGTACTTC
few | TRBJ2-1 | TRBV7-6 | - | CASSTRVRDGLRNEQFF | TGTGCCAGCAGCACAAGGGTCCGGGACGGCCTACGGAATGAGCAGTTCTTC
- | TRBJ1-3 | TRBV18 | - | CASSPVDGISGNTIYF | TGTGCCAGCTCACCAGTCGACGGGATCTCTGGAAACACCATATATTTT
- | TRBJ2-1 | TRBV29-1 | TRBD2 | CSAPGSGRIPRNEQFF | TGCAGCGCCCCGGGGAGCGGGAGGATACCTCGCAATGAGCAGTTCTTC
few | TRBJ1-2 | TRBV5-4 | TRBD1 | CASRRGQGESGYTF | TGTGCCAGCAGACGGGGACAGGGGGAAAGCGGCTACACCTTC